The next 6 T cell receptor beta chains were all read from a single sample in a study of cytomegalovirus exposure and HLA in healthy donors. Both 60 Vbeta primers and 13 Jbeta primers went into the PCR. Repertoires were generated with immunoSEQ multiplex PCR, while TCRdb's copy carries only in-frame clones and drops some. Among around 160,000 clones listed, about 73% were seen once. The sequenced sample consisted of PBMCs. The receptors stem from a man aged 35-49 years in good health and CMV-seropositive.

Notes on this clone: Its ends do not fully match the called genes, so a read error is possible. The chain combines TRBV7-9 with TRBJ1-5; TRBD1 is a possible D gene (6 bases). The CDR3 consists of 15 residues. The germline V gene encodes CDR1 SEHNR and CDR2 FQNEAQ (reference sequence). The CDR3 protein is CSSSLGGGSSQPQHF. CDR3 sequence (DNA): TGTTCCAGCAGCTTAGGGGGGGGGTCCAGTCAGCCCCAGCATTTT.

The chain is built from TRBV9 and TRBJ2-1; 10 nucleotides agree with TRBD2. CDR3 length: 16 amino acids. V shed 4 bases, J shed 6 bases, and the junction held 10 bases outside the gene matches. Germline CDR1 and CDR2: SGDLS and YYNGEE. As DNA, the CDR3 is TGTGCCAGCAGCCCCTTGGGAGCGGGAGGGGGCAATGAGCAGTTCTTC. This translates into CASSPLGAGGGNEQFF.

The genes are TRBV5-1 and TRBJ2-7; 12 positions agree with TRBD2. Germline values: CDR1 SGHRS, CDR2 YFSETQ. The CDR3 spans 15 residues. The V and J ends lost 4 bases and 6 bases, in that order; junction bases with no gene match: 8. CDR3 bases: TGCGCCAGCAGCGCGCCACTAGCGGGAGGAGGCGAGCAGTACTTC. Translation: CASSAPLAGGGEQYF.

This rearrangement joins TRBV6-5 to TRBJ2-7; TRBD1 matches 7 bases. Germline CDR1 reads MNHEY; CDR2 reads SVGAGI. V lost 2 bases to trimming and J lost 0 bases; unmatched junction nucleotides: 4. There are 15 residues in the CDR3. CDR3 in amino acids: CASSYGDSSSYEQYF. DNA for the CDR3: TGTGCCAGCAGTTACGGGGACAGTTCCTCCTACGAGCAGTACTTC.

The chain is built from TRBV19 and TRBJ2-3; 16 nucleotides agree with TRBD2. This CDR3 is built from 20 residues. Trimming cost V 1 base and J 3 bases; bases outside gene matches: 10. Germline assignment: CDR1 LNHDA and CDR2 SQIVND (reference sequence). The CDR3 here is CASSIGRGLAGGPRTDTQYF. The CDR3 nucleotides read TGTGCCAGTAGTATAGGAAGGGGACTAGCGGGAGGGCCCCGGACAGATACGCAGTATTTT.

This clone was seen once. The chain joins TRBV6-1 to TRBJ1-2; no firm D call. The CDR3 has 15 residues. V gave up 5 bases and J gave up 6 bases, with 19 bases separating them. Per germline, CDR1 MNHNS and CDR2 SASEGT. This chain's CDR3 is CASSNPARSAHGYTF. CDR3 coding DNA: TGTGCCAGCAGTAATCCGGCCCGGAGTGCCCATGGCTACACCTTC.